These 2 T cell receptor beta chains were sequenced from one sample in a study of breast tumors, draining lymph nodes, adjacent tissues. The lymph nodes were axillary draining lymph nodes from breast cancer patients. TCRdb analysed the multiplex PCR reads with MiXCR anew, one entry per CDR3 protein. The repertoire holds about 130,000 distinct CDR3 sequences, 15% to 20% seen once, with roughly 4% in the top ten. The sequenced sample consisted of axillary lymph node tissue. The receptor set was obtained from a female donor with breast cancer. Some clones in this sample may be carry-over from other donors' samples.

This rearrangement joins TRBV5-1 to TRBJ1-1, with 8 bases fitting TRBD1. With 5 bases clipped from V and 5 bases from J, the junction kept 5 bases outside the gene matches. Looked up from germline, CDR1 is SGHRS and CDR2 is YFSETQ. The CDR3 length is 13 residues. The chain's CDR3 is CASRLTGVTEAFF. In DNA form, the CDR3 reads TGCGCCAGCAGGCTGACAGGGGTAACTGAAGCTTTCTTT.

This clonotype was counted ten times or more. The rearrangement links TRBV20-1 to TRBJ1-6; TRBD1 matches at 7 bases. Germline CDR1 is DFQATT and CDR2 is SNEGSKA (reference sequence). V shed 2 bases, J shed 7 bases, and the junction held 5 bases outside the gene matches. The CDR3 has 14 residues. CDR3 nucleotide sequence: TGCAGTGCTAGAACAGGGGAAACAAATTCACCCCTCCACTTT. Its protein is CSARTGETNSPLHF.